This record looks at one TCR beta chain sequence and its context. The antigen is unknown. TCRdb ran MiXCR on the 5' RACE reads and lists one entry per CDR3 protein. The data show about 570,000 distinct CDR3 sequences, roughly 9.9% seen once. The entry originates in a study of identical twins. Study results and caveats: Donors were not followed over many years; analysis was cross-sectional.

The CDR3 length is 15 residues. V lost 4 bases to trimming and J lost 5 bases; unmatched junction nucleotides: 9. A further study also used this sample, focusing on yellow fever vaccine responses in identical twins.

Sequenced sample: PBMCs. This receptor was taken from a woman aged 18 to 35 in good health. V usage is TRBV6-7 and J usage is TRBJ2-5; 8 bases align to TRBD1. TRBV6-7 falls under the ORF class, with uncertain function. CDR3 in amino acids: CASSWTDRGRETQYF. The CDR3 nucleotides are TGTGCCAGCAGTTGGACTGACAGGGGCCGGGAGACCCAGTACTTC.